This T cell receptor (beta chain) originates from a study of blood T cell repertoires in COVID-19. CDR1 and CDR2 (germline): SEHNR, FQNEAQ (reference sequence). V shed 0 bases and J 3 bases; nucleotides not matched to a gene: 3. The CDR3 totals 15 residues. Data came from immunoSEQ multiplex PCR; TCRdb stores just in-frame clones and leaves some out. In the table there are more than 80,000 clones, about 70% of which are singletons. The clonotype comes from a woman of 80 years or more with active or convalescent COVID-19. The V and J genes are TRBV7-9 and TRBJ2-7, with 9 bases identical to TRBD1. The sequenced sample consisted of peripheral blood. CDR3 amino acids: CASSLARGQGYEQYF. The CDR3 nucleotides are TGTGCCAGCAGCTTAGCCCGGGGACAGGGCTACGAGCAGTACTTC.